Presented here are 22 T cell receptor beta chains from one specimen sequenced in a study of chemoradiotherapy in HPV16-positive cancers (dated by TCRdb to between 2021 and 2023). Libraries were built with the immunoSEQ multiplex PCR assay. TCRdb re-hosts the immuneACCESS table, in-frame sequences only. Its copies lack some clones; in the studies checked, an unresolved V gene accounts for under half of them, and the cause for the rest is not known. The sample yields fewer than 16,000 clones; more than 60% were counted once. Over 7.5% of the sample goes to the ten largest clones. This sample was obtained from a patient who underwent chemoradiotherapy. The origin of the receptors is a human donor with HPV-associated anogenital cancer.

V gene TRBV11-3 combines with J gene TRBJ1-6; 8 nucleotides line up with TRBD1. The CDR3 contains 14 residues. Germline V gives CDR1 SGHNT, CDR2 YENEEA. Trimming cost V 4 bases and J 8 bases; bases outside gene matches: 4. CDR3 sequence (DNA): TGTGCCAGCAGCTCGGACAGGGTAGATTCACCCCTCCACTTT. Translated, it gives CASSSDRVDSPLHF.

The chain carries TRBV28 and TRBJ2-3, with 15 bases that match TRBD2. CDR3 length: 20 amino acids. Looked up from germline, CDR1 is MDHEN and CDR2 is SYDVKM. Trimming cost V 6 bases and J 6 bases; bases outside gene matches: 19. In nucleotides, the CDR3 is TGTGCCAGCAGCTCAATCACATTCTGGACTAGCGGGGGGGCATCCGATACGCAGTATTTT. Translated, it gives CASSSITFWTSGGASDTQYF.

The J gene is TRBJ2-7, the V gene TRBV5-8; possible D gene TRBD2, 5 bases. Germline CDR1 and CDR2: SGHTS and YDEGEE. This CDR3 region has 15 residues. Trimming removed 2 bases at V and 1 base at J, with 13 bases between. Written as DNA, the CDR3 is TGTGCCAGCAGCTTCACGGGGTGGACTTCCTACGAGCAGTACTTC. Protein sequence: CASSFTGWTSYEQYF. The complete variable domain, with remaining parts taken from reference TRBV5-8 and TRBJ2-7, reads EAGVTQSPTHLIKTRGQQATLRCSPISGHTSVYWYQQALGLGLQFLLWYDEGEERNRGNFPPRFSGRQFPNYSSELNVNALELEDSALYLCASSFTGWTSYEQYFGPGTRLTVT.

The CDR3 spells CASREGYRAFF. The CDR3 bases are TGTGCCAGCAGGGAAGGTTATCGGGCTTTCTTT. This chain connects TRBV6-5 to TRBJ1-1; the D is unclear. The CDR3 has 11 amino acids. The germline CDR1 and CDR2 sequences are MNHEY and SVGAGI. The V and J ends lost 6 bases and 11 bases respectively, with 13 bases between them.

This chain links TRBV7-2 with TRBJ2-7; D is unresolved. This CDR3 is 13 amino acids long. V was pared by 11 bases and J by 7 bases, with 21 bases between. CDR1 is SGHTA, CDR2 FQGNSA, per germline. The CDR3 sequence is CASAPGPNWEQYF. In DNA form, the CDR3 reads TGTGCCTCAGCCCCGGGCCCAAACTGGGAGCAGTACTTC.

V is TRBV5-1 and J is TRBJ1-2; 8 positions match TRBD1. The germline V gene encodes CDR1 SGHRS and CDR2 YFSETQ. Trimming took 4 bases from V and 2 from J; bases not matched to a gene: 7. The CDR3 has 15 amino acids. CDR3: CASSPRGDRNYGYTF. CDR3 nucleotides: TGCGCCAGCAGCCCACGTGGGGACAGGAACTATGGCTACACCTTC.

V is TRBV28 and J is TRBJ1-5, with D hard to call. CDR1 is MDHEN and CDR2 is SYDVKM in the germline V gene. V was cut by 6 bases and J by 4 bases, with 19 bases left in between. This CDR3 contains 16 residues. The CDR3 DNA sequence: TGTGCCAGCAGGATAGGACGGGGTAGGTCGAATCAGCCCCAGCATTTT. This sequence encodes CASRIGRGRSNQPQHF.

V usage is TRBV5-1 and J usage is TRBJ2-7; TRBD1 matches 10 bases. Germline V gene lookup returns CDR1 SGHRS and CDR2 YFSETQ. Unmatched junction bases numbered 5, after V lost 5 bases and J lost 3 bases. The CDR3 loop spans 14 amino acids. The CDR3 protein is CASRPGTGVYEQYF. The CDR3 nucleotides are TGCGCCAGCAGACCCGGGACAGGGGTCTACGAGCAGTACTTC.

The chain carries TRBV18 and TRBJ2-5; possible D gene TRBD2, 6 bases. The V end was cut by 6 bases, the J end by 5 bases, with 16 bases between. The CDR3 has 14 amino acids. In germline, CDR1 is KGHSH, CDR2 LQKENI. For the CDR3, the DNA is TGTGCCAGCTCTACCTGGAGGGGCACGGAGACCCAGTACTTC. Protein: CASSTWRGTETQYF.

This clone was observed a single time. The chain carries TRBV4-3 and TRBJ1-1; D not resolved. Trimming shortened V by 2 bases and J by 1 base, and 11 bases separated the two germline ends. This CDR3 contains 15 residues. Germline CDR1 reads LGHNA; CDR2 reads YSLEER. The CDR3 loop reads CASSQRTGTNTEAFF. The CDR3 DNA sequence: TGCGCCAGCAGCCAACGGACGGGTACGAACACTGAAGCTTTCTTT.

The chain couples TRBV9 to TRBJ1-2, with D unresolved. V shed 6 bases and J shed 4 bases, with 10 bases lying between them. Germline V gives CDR1 SGDLS, CDR2 YYNGEE. This CDR3 comprises 12 residues. The CDR3 DNA is TGTGCCAGCATGGGATCCCCCTATGGCTACACCTTC. This sequence encodes CASMGSPYGYTF.

The genes are TRBV6-1 and TRBJ1-2, with TRBD1 matching over 7 bases. The CDR3 contains 14 residues. Germline CDR1 MNHNS, CDR2 SASEGT. V trimming: 5 bases; J trimming: 4 bases; junction bases outside the gene matches: 7. In DNA form, the CDR3 reads TGTGCCAGCAGTCCCTCCGGGACAGCCTATGGCTACACCTTC. It specifies CASSPSGTAYGYTF.

This chain uses TRBV7-2 with TRBJ2-5; TRBD2 might be the D (6 bases). The CDR3 length is 15 residues. V was shortened by 5 bases and J by 2 bases, with 15 bases between the two germline ends. Germline loops: CDR1 SGHTA, CDR2 FQGNSA. The CDR3 DNA reads TGTGCCAGCAGCCCTAACGGGGGTCAACAAGAGACCCAGTACTTC. As protein: CASSPNGGQQETQYF.

The chain couples TRBV5-5 to TRBJ1-5; 8 bases map to TRBD1. Germline V lookup: CDR1 SGHKS, CDR2 YYEKEE (reference sequence). The V and J ends lost 0 bases and 4 bases, in that order; junction bases with no gene match: 0. This CDR3 region has 14 residues. In DNA form, the CDR3 reads TGTGCCAGCAGCTTGGGGGACAGGAATCAGCCCCAGCATTTT. This gives the protein CASSLGDRNQPQHF. The full variable domain, in which reference TRBV5-5 and TRBJ1-5 provide the parts outside the CDR3, is DAGVTQSPTHLIKTRGQQVTLRCSPISGHKSVSWYQQVLGQGPQFIFQYYEKEERGRGNFPDRFSARQFPNYSSELNVNALLLGDSALYLCASSLGDRNQPQHFGDGTRLSIL.

The chain couples TRBV7-2 to TRBJ1-1; D is ambiguous. V was clipped by 4 bases and J by 2 bases, with 8 bases between them. This CDR3 comprises 13 residues. The germline CDR1 and CDR2 sequences are SGHTA and FQGNSA. CDR3 in DNA: TGTGCCAGCAGCTCCCACCAAAACACTGAAGCTTTCTTT. Protein: CASSSHQNTEAFF.

This rearrangement joins TRBV2 to TRBJ1-1, with D uncertain. Germline V gene data show CDR1 as SNHLY and CDR2 as FYNNEI. The CDR3 has 14 residues. The V end lost 6 bases, the J end lost 1 base, and 12 bases lay between the germline ends. This CDR3 reads CASRTYLGNTEAFF. The CDR3 bases are TGTGCCAGCAGAACCTACCTAGGGAACACTGAAGCTTTCTTT.

The chain couples TRBV11-3 to TRBJ2-1, with TRBD2 identical over 11 bases. This CDR3 has 16 residues. Unmatched junction bases numbered 2, after V lost 1 base and J lost 3 bases. Germline assignment: CDR1 SGHNT and CDR2 YENEEA. As DNA, the CDR3 is TGTGCCAGCAGCTTAGCCGGGACTAGCGGCTACAATGAGCAGTTCTTC. It is translated as CASSLAGTSGYNEQFF. Using reference TRBV11-3 and TRBJ2-1 for the parts outside the CDR3, the full variable domain is EAGVVQSPRYKIIEKKQPVAFWCNPISGHNTLYWYLQNLGQGPELLIRYENEEAVDDSQLPKDRFSAERLKGVDSTLKIQPAELGDSAVYLCASSLAGTSGYNEQFFGPGTRLTVL.

The chain links TRBV13 to TRBJ2-2, with D hard to call. The germline gives CDR1 PRHDT, CDR2 FYEKMQ (reference sequence). The V end was cut by 5 bases, the J end by 0 bases, with 13 bases between. CDR3 length: 16 amino acids. This CDR3 is CASSQYKNSNTGELFF. The CDR3 region has the DNA TGTGCCAGCAGCCAATACAAAAACTCGAACACCGGGGAGCTGTTTTTT.

This chain joins TRBV7-6 and TRBJ2-7; 10 nucleotides align to TRBD2. Germline-derived CDR1 and CDR2 are SGHVS and FNYEAQ. V was clipped by 4 bases and J by 3 bases; unmatched bases: 6. This CDR3 has 15 amino acids. The CDR3 DNA reads TGTGCCAGCAGCTCCTTAGCGGGGGGACTCTACGAGCAGTACTTC. Its translation: CASSSLAGGLYEQYF.

The count of this clone is one. V usage is TRBV6-1 and J usage is TRBJ1-1; D not certain. The germline CDR1 and CDR2 sequences are MNHNS and SASEGT. V was pared by 2 bases and J by 11 bases, with 9 bases between. The CDR3 has 11 residues. This chain's CDR3 is CASSEPGEAFF. The CDR3, as DNA: TGTGCCAGCAGTGAACCCGGGGAGGCTTTCTTT.

V is TRBV4-3 and J is TRBJ2-1; 11 bases agree with TRBD2. Trimming cost V 2 bases and J 6 bases; bases outside gene matches: 6. The germline V gene has CDR1 LGHNA and CDR2 YSLEER. CDR3 length: 16 amino acids. Here the CDR3 reads CASSQPGLADLNEQFF. Written as DNA, the CDR3 is TGCGCCAGCAGCCAACCGGGACTAGCGGATCTCAATGAGCAGTTCTTC.

The V and J genes are TRBV14 and TRBJ1-2; D call uncertain. The germline V gene encodes CDR1 SGHDN and CDR2 FVKESK. This CDR3 comprises 15 residues. V was clipped by 5 bases and J by 0 bases, with 13 bases between them. CDR3 amino acids: CASSGYDTTNYGYTF. The CDR3 DNA is TGTGCCAGCAGCGGCTATGACACGACTAACTATGGCTACACCTTC.